The clone carrying this T cell receptor beta chain was detected many times. Its specificity is not known. The data stem from a study of tumor and adjacent non-tumor tissue in lung cancer. For the study at large: Aged roughly 31 to 76 years, patients included roughly eleven men and about 5 women with stage I to III disease.

Findings and caveats of the study: Compared with tumor, normal lung showed significantly lower TCR diversity. Higher tumor TCR diversity was associated with shorter survival.

The CDR3 is 14 residues long. After removal of 7 bases from V and 4 bases from J, the junction contained 10 bases not matched to a gene. Germline values: CDR1 MNHNS, CDR2 SASEGT. This sample's RNA came from whole unsorted tissue. This non-tumor lung sample came from over 3 cm beyond the tumor edge. Newly diagnosed lung cancer patients had thoracic surgery in China, August–late 2014, without prior chemotherapy. The library came from three nested PCR rounds adapted from ARM-PCR protocols. TCRdb passed the multiplex PCR reads through MiXCR, listing each CDR3 protein once. The sample lists roughly 43,000 distinct CDR3 sequences, roughly 60% occurring once.

The sample comprised distant non-tumor lung tissue. This clonotype was sampled from a man between 50 and 59 years old with non-small cell lung cancer. The chain couples TRBV6-1 to TRBJ2-7, with 7 positions matching TRBD1. CDR3 in amino acids: CASMERGRTYEQYF. The CDR3 region has the DNA TGTGCCAGCATGGAGAGGGGGCGAACTTACGAGCAGTACTTC.